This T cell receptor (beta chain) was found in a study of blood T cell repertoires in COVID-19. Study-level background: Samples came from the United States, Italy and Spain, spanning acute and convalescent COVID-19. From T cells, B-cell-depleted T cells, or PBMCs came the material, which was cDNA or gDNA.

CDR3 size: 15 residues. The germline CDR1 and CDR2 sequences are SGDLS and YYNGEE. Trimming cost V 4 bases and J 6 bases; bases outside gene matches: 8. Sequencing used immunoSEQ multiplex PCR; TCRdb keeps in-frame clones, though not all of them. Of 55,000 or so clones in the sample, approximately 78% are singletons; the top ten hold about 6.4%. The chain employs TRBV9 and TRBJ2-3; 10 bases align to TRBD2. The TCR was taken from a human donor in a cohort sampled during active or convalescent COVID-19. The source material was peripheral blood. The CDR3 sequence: CASSSKAGGHDTQYF. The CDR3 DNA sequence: TGTGCCAGCAGCTCTAAAGCGGGGGGGCACGATACGCAGTATTTT. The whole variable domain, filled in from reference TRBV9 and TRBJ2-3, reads DSGVTQTPKHLITATGQRVTLRCSPRSGDLSVYWYQQSLDQGLQFLIQYYNGEERAKGNILERFSAQQFPDLHSELNLSSLELGDSALYFCASSSKAGGHDTQYFGPGTRLTVL.